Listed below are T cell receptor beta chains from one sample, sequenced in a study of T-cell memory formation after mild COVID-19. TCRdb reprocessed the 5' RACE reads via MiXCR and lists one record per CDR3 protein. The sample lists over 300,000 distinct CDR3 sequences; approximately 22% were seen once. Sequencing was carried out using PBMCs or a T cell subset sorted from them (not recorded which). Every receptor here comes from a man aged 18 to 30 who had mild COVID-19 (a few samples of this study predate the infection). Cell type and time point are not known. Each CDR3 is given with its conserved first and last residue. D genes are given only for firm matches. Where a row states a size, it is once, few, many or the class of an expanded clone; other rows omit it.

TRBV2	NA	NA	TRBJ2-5	TGTGCCAGCAGTGGAACCTCTAGGCAAGAGACCCAGTACTTC	CASSGTSRQETQYF
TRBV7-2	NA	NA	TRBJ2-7	TGTGCCAGCCGCCCAACAGTTGACTACGAGCAGTACTTC	CASRPTVDYEQYF
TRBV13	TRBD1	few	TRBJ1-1	TGTGCCAGCAGCTTATATGACAGGGCGGACACTGAAGCTTTCTTT	CASSLYDRADTEAFF
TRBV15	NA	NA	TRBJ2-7	TGTGCCACCAGCAGAGGGATAGGGGTAACCTACGAGCAGTACTTC	CATSRGIGVTYEQYF
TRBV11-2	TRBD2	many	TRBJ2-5	TGTGCCAGCAGCCTTGGAGCGGGGCAAGAGACCCAGTACTTC	CASSLGAGQETQYF
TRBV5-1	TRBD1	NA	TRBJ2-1	TGCGCCAGCAGCTTATCAGACAGGGGAGCCTCCTACAATGAGCAGTTCTTC	CASSLSDRGASYNEQFF
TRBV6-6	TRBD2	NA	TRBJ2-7	TGTGCCAGCAGTTCCCCCCGACTAGCGGAGACATACGAGCAGTACTTC	CASSSPRLAETYEQYF
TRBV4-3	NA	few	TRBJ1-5	TGCGCCAGCAGCCCGTGGGCATATCAGCCCCAGCATTTT	CASSPWAYQPQHF
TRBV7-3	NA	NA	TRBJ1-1	TGTGCCAGCAGCGACCGGGGCAGCGCTGAAGCTTTCTTT	CASSDRGSAEAFF
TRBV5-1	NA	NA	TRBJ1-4	TGCGCCAGCAGCTTGGTTTACAGTGCAACTAATGAAAAACTGTTTTTT	CASSLVYSATNEKLFF
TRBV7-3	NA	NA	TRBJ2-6	TGTGCCAGCAGCCTGGCTGCGACCGGTTCAGCTGGGGCCAACGTCCTGACTTTC	CASSLAATGSAGANVLTF
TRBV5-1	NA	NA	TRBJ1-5	TGCGCCAGCAGCTTGGGGGACGGCAATCAGCCCCAGCATTTT	CASSLGDGNQPQHF
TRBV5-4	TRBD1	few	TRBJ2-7	TGTGCCAGCAGCTTAGCCGGGACAGTTACCTACGAGCAGTACTTC	CASSLAGTVTYEQYF
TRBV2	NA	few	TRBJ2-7	TGTGCCAGCAGTGCGGTAGGGACCCACTACGAGCAGTACTTC	CASSAVGTHYEQYF
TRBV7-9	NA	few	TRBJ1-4	TGTGCCAGCAGCTTAGCCTCGGGGCTCATTAATGAAAAACTGTTTTTT	CASSLASGLINEKLFF
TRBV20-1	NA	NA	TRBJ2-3	TGCAGTGCCGAGAGGTGGCAGGGAGAAGATACGCAGTATTTT	CSAERWQGEDTQYF
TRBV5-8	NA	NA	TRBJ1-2	TGTGCCAGCAGCTTGTATGGGAACTATGGCTACACCTTC	CASSLYGNYGYTF
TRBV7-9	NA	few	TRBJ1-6	TGTGCCAGCAGCTTACTGTGGCGGAATTCACCCCTCCACTTT	CASSLLWRNSPLHF
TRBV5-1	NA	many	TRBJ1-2	TGCGCCAGCAGCTTGGTCGACAGCTCCTATGGCTACACCTTC	CASSLVDSSYGYTF
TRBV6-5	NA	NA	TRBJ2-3	TGTGCCAGCAGTCTACGCGGGACCTTCACAGATACGCAGTATTTT	CASSLRGTFTDTQYF
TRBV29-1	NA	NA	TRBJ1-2	TGCAGCGTTTCTGGACCCGGGGGCTACACCTTC	CSVSGPGGYTF
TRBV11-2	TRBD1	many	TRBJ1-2	TGTGCCAGCAGCTCGATCCGGACAGGGAACTATGGCTACACCTTC	CASSSIRTGNYGYTF
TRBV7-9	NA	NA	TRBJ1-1	TGTGCCAGCAGCTTAGCAAGTAGGGCCACTGAAGCTTTCTTT	CASSLASRATEAFF
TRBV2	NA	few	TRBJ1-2	TGTGCCAGCAACGACGGAGAGGGAGACTATGGCTACACCTTC	CASNDGEGDYGYTF
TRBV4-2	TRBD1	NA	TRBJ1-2	TGTGCCAGCAGCCAAGAGCCGGGACAGGGCTTAACCTCCCATGGCTACACCTTC	CASSQEPGQGLTSHGYTF
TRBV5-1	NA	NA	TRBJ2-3	TGCGCCAGCAGCTTGCAGAGGTCCTACACTAGCACAGATACGCAGTATTTT	CASSLQRSYTSTDTQYF
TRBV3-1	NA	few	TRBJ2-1	TGTGCCAGCAGCCAAGTAACCCAGGGGGGGGTCGGGCAGTTCTTC	CASSQVTQGGVGQFF
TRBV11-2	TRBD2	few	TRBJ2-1	TGTGCCAGCAGCCAGGGACTAGCGGGGGCCGTGCAGTTCTTC	CASSQGLAGAVQFF
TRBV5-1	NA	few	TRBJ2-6	TGCGCCAGCAGAGATCATCTGAGCTCTGGGGCCAACGTCCTGACTTTC	CASRDHLSSGANVLTF
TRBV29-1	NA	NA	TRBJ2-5	TGCAGCGTTGATTTCGGCGGGCTAGAGACCCAGTACTTC	CSVDFGGLETQYF
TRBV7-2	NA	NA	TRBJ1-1	TGTGCCAGCAGATTACAACCGAGTTTAAGCACTGAAGCTTTCTTT	CASRLQPSLSTEAFF
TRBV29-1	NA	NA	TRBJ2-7	TGCAGCGTTGAAGATAATCTCACAGGGTTTCCCTACGAGCAGTACTTC	CSVEDNLTGFPYEQYF
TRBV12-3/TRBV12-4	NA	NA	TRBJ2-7	TGTGCCAGCAGTTTCGGTTTAGGTCACGAGCAGTACTTC	CASSFGLGHEQYF
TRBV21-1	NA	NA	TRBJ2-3	TGTGCCAGCAATCAAACAGATACGCAGTATTTT	CASNQTDTQYF
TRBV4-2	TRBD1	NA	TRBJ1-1	TGTGCCAGCAGCCTAGAGGGACAGATGAACACTGAAGCTTTCTTT	CASSLEGQMNTEAFF
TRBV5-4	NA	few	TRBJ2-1	TGTGCCAGCAGCGGGACGGGCCTAGCGTACAATGAGCAGTTCTTC	CASSGTGLAYNEQFF
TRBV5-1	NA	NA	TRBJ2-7	TGCGCCAGCAGCTCCCCGGGACTGAACTACGAGCAGTACTTC	CASSSPGLNYEQYF
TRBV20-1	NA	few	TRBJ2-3	TGCAGTGCGTCCCTGGCGGGGGCGGGGGATACGCAGTATTTT	CSASLAGAGDTQYF
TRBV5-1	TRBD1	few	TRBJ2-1	TGCGCCAGCAGCCCGGGACAGGCCGTGGGTGAGCAGTTCTTC	CASSPGQAVGEQFF
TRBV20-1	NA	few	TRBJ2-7	TGCAGTGCTAGTGGTGGTTGGTCCGAGCAGTACTTC	CSASGGWSEQYF
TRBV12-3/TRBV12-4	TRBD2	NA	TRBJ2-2	TGTGCCAGCAGTTTTTGGAGCGGGGGAGGGGAGCTGTTTTTT	CASSFWSGGGELFF
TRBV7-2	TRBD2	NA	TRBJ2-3	TGTGCCAGCAGCTTAGTAGCGGGGGGACCAGATACGCAGTATTTT	CASSLVAGGPDTQYF
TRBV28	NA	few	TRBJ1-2	TGTGCCAGCAGTCCCCCATGGCAGCACTATGGCTACACCTTC	CASSPPWQHYGYTF
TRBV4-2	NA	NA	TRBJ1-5	TGTGCCAGCAGCCAGCAGGGTATGGGCAATCAGCCCCAGCATTTT	CASSQQGMGNQPQHF
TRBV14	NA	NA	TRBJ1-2	TGTGCCAGCAGCCCACAGGGCCTCTGGGGCTACACCTTC	CASSPQGLWGYTF
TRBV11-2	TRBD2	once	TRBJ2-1	TGTGCCAGCAGCTCAGGCGGGGGGATCTTCCATGAGCAGTTCTTC	CASSSGGGIFHEQFF